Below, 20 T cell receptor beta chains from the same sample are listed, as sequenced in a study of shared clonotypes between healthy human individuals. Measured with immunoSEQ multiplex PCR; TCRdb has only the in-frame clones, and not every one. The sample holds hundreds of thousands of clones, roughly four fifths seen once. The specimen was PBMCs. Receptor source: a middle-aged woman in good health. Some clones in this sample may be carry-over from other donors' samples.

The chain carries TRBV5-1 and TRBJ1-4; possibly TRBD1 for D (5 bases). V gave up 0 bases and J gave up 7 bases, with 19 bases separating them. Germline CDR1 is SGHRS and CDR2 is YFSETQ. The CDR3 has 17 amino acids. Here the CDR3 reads CASSLALAQGGVEKLFF. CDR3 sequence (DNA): TGCGCCAGCAGCTTGGCTTTAGCCCAGGGCGGGGTTGAAAAACTGTTTTTT.

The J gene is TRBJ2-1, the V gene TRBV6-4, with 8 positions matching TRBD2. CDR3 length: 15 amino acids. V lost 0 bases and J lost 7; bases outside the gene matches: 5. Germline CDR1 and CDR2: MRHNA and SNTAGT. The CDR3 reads CASSDSSGGPNEQFF. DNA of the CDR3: TGTGCCAGCAGTGACTCTTCGGGAGGGCCGAATGAGCAGTTCTTC.

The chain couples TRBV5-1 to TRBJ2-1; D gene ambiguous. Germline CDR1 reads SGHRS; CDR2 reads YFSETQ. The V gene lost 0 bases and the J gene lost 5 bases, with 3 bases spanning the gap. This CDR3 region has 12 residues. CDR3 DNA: TGCGCCAGCAGCTTGGAAAACAATGAGCAGTTCTTC. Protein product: CASSLENNEQFF. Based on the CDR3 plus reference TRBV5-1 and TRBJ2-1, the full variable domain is KAGVTQTPRYLIKTRGQQVTLSCSPISGHRSVSWYQQTPGQGLQFLFEYFSETQRNKGNFPGRFSGRQFSNSRSEMNVSTLELGDSALYLCASSLENNEQFFGPGTRLTVL.

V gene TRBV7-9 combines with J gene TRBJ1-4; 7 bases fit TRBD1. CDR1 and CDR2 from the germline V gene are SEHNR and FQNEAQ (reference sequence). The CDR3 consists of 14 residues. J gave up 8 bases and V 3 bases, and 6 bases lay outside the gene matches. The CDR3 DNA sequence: TGTGCCAGCAGCTTCAACAGGGGTCAAGAAAAACTGTTTTTT. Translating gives CASSFNRGQEKLFF.

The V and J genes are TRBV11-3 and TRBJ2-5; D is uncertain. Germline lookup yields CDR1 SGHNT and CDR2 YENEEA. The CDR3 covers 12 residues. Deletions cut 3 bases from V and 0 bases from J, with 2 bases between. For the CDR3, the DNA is TGTGCCAGCAGCTTGGACCAAGAGACCCAGTACTTC. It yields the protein CASSLDQETQYF.

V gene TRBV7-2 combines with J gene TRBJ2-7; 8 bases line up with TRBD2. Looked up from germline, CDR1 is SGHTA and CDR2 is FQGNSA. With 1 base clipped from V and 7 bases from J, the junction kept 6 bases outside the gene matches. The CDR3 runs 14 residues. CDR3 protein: CASSLGLATGEQYF. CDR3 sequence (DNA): TGTGCCAGCAGCTTAGGACTAGCGACCGGGGAGCAGTACTTC. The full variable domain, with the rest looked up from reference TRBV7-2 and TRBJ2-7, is GAGVSQSPSNKVTEKGKDVELRCDPISGHTALYWYRQSLGQGLEFLIYFQGNSAPDKSGLPSDRFSAERTGGSVSTLTIQRTQQEDSAVYLCASSLGLATGEQYFGPGTRLTVT.

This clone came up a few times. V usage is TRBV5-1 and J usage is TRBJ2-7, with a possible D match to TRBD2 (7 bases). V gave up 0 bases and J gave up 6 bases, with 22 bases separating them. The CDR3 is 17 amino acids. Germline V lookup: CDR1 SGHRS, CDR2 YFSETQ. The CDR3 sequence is CASSLARSGTPSREQYF. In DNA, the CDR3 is TGCGCCAGCAGCTTGGCCCGAAGCGGGACACCCTCCCGCGAGCAGTACTTC.

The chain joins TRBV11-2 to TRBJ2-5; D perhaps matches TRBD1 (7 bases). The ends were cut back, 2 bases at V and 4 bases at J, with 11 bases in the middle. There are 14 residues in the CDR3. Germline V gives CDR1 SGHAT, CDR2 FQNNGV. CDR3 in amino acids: CASSLSQGGETQYF. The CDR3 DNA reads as TGTGCCAGCAGCTTAAGTCAGGGGGGAGAGACCCAGTACTTC.

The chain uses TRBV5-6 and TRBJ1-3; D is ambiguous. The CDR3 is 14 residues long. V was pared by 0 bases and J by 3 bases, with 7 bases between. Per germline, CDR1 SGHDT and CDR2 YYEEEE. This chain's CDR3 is CASSLVHGGNTIYF. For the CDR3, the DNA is TGTGCCAGCAGCTTGGTCCACGGTGGAAACACCATATATTTT.

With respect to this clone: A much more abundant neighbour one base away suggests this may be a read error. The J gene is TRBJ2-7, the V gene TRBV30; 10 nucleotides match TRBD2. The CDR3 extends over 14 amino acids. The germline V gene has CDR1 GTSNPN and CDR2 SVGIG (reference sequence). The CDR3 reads CAWSVLAGSYEQCF. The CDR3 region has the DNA TGTGCCTGGAGTGTACTAGCGGGGTCCTACGAGCAGTGCTTC.

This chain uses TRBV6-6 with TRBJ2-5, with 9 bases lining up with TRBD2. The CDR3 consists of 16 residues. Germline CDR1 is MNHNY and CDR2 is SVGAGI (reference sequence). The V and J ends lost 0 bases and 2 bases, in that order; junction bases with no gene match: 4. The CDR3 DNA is TGTGCCAGCAGTTACTCTTTAGCGGGAGATCAAGAGACCCAGTACTTC. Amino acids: CASSYSLAGDQETQYF.

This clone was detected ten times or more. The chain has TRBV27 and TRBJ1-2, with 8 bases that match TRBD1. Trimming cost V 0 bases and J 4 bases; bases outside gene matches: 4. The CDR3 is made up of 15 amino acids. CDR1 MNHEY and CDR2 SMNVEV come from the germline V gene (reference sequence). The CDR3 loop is CASSLSWTGTYGYTF. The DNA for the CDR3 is TGTGCCAGCAGTTTATCGTGGACAGGGACCTATGGCTACACCTTC.

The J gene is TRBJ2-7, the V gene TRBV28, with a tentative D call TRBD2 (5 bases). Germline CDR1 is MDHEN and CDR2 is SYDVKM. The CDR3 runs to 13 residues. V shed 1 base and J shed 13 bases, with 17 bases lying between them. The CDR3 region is CASSLSGPRRAYF. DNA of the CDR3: TGTGCCAGCAGTTTATCCGGACCGAGGCGGGCATACTTC.

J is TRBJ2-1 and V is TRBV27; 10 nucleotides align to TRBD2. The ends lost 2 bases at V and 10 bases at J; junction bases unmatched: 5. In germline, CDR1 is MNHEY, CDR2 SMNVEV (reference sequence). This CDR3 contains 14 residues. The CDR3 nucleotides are TGTGCCAGCAGTTTAAAGCGGGAGGGACTAGAGCAGTTCTTC. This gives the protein CASSLKREGLEQFF.

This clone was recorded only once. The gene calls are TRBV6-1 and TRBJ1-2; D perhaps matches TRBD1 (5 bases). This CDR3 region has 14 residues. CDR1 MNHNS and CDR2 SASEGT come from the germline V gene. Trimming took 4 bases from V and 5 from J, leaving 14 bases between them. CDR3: CASSVDLGAYGYTF. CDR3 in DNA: TGTGCCAGCAGTGTAGACCTCGGGGCGTATGGCTACACCTTC.

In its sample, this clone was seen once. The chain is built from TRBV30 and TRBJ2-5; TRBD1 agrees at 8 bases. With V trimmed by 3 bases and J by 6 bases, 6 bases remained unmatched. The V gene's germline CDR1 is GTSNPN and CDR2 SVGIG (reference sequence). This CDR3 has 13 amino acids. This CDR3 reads CAWSAQGVKTQYF. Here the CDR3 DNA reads TGTGCCTGGAGCGCACAGGGGGTGAAGACCCAGTACTTC.

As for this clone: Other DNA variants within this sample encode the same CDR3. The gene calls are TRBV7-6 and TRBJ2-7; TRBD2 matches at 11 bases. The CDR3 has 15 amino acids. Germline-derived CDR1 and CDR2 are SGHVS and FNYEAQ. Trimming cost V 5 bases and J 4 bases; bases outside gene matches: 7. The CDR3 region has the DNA TGTGCCAGCAGCCTCGGGACTAGCGGAACTTACGAGCAGTACTTC. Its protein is CASSLGTSGTYEQYF.

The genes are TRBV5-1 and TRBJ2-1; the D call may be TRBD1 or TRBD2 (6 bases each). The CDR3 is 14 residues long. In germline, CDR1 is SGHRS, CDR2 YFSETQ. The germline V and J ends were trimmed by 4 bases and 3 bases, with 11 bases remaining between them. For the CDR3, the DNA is TGCGCCAGCAGCCCGCGGGACATCTACAATGAGCAGTTCTTC. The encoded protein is CASSPRDIYNEQFF. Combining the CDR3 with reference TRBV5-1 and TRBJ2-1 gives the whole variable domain KAGVTQTPRYLIKTRGQQVTLSCSPISGHRSVSWYQQTPGQGLQFLFEYFSETQRNKGNFPGRFSGRQFSNSRSEMNVSTLELGDSALYLCASSPRDIYNEQFFGPGTRLTVL.

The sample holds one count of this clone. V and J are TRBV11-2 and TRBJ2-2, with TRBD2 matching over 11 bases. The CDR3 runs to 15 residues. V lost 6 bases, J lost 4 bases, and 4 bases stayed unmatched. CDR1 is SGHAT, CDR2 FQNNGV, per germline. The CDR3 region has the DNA TGTGCCAGCAGGCGACTAGCGGGACGCACCGGGGAGCTGTTTTTT. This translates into CASRRLAGRTGELFF.

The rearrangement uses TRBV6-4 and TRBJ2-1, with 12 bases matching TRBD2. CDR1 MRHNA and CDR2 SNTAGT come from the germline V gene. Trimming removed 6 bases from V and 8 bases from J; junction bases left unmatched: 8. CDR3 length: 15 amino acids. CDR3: CASSLTSGSKDEQFF. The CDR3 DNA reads TGTGCCAGCAGCCTGACTAGCGGGAGTAAGGATGAGCAGTTCTTC.